This T cell receptor (beta chain) was observed in a study of cytomegalovirus exposure and HLA in healthy donors (dated by TCRdb to 2016 to 2017). As for the study more broadly: According to an earlier analysis of 450 to 650 of the donors, roughly 180 million T cells yielded roughly 110 million unique TCR beta sequences and less than 300 Gb of sequence data. All discovery cohort repertoires had been generated on a single sequencing platform. In a later genetic analysis, genome-wide SNP genotypes for about 55% of the 666 donors were used, and that subset was treated as a discovery cohort. The study was designed to test whether signatures of past pathogen exposure could be identified by cataloging public T cell receptors. The genetic ancestry cluster associated with self-reported Caucasian donors included 81% of the roughly 410 genotyped donors. The study profiled the T cell repertoires of fewer than 850 subjects by immunosequencing and related them to cytomegalovirus serostatus. Rather than using new phenotypic data, the later analysis identified candidate immune exposures from TCR beta sequences and from how often those sequences occurred across donors. A later analysis re-analyzed previously published TCR beta repertoires from several hundred donors and added high-resolution HLA genotyping to study TCR occurrence patterns. Roughly 5 DR-DQ haplotypes were handled as single units for association and clustering, since linkage in the cohort was strong. High-throughput TCR immunosequencing, statistical association of individual TCRs with disease status, and machine learning were combined to predict cytomegalovirus infection status. Besides the first cohort of 666 subjects, a separate validation cohort made up of over 100 different subjects was used. Donor age, sex, ethnicity and CMV serostatus were compiled together with the repertoire data. Roughly 300 gigabases of sequencing data and tens of millions of unique TCR sequences were included in an early release covering several hundred HLA-typed donors. An earlier analysis of approximately 630 of the donors applied high-throughput TCR beta sequencing to assess whether each TCR beta V gene segment acted as functional or pseudogenic. On average, roughly 250,000 unique TCR beta nucleotide sequences were sequenced per donor among about 400 genotyped donors of the cohort, with 15% to 20% of those sequences being non-productive. HLA typing covered class I and class II loci at four-digit resolution. The number of typed donors differed by locus: about 620-640 for A, B, C, DRB1 and DQB1; approximately 540 for DQA1; around 580 for DPA1; and roughly 450 for DPB1.

CDR1 and CDR2 were assigned from the germline V gene as SNHLY and FYNNEI. V is cut back by 2 bases and J by 4 bases, with 8 bases in the junction unmatched. From cysteine to phenylalanine, the CDR3 is 18 amino acids long. Only the CDR3 DNA stays, 54 bases, in frame from base 1. Points on this clone: Its antigen has not been determined. Nothing much larger sits one base from this clone, and base qualities are not available.

Points the paper makes about the study in general: The study listed 164 TCR beta chains as associated with cytomegalovirus. When HLA alleles, especially DR and DQ, strongly co-occurred, TCR associations were difficult to assign to individual alleles. A later analysis reported that several top co-occurrence clusters appeared linked to parvovirus B19, influenza, CMV and Epstein-Barr virus. For the cohort, immune exposure information was limited to CMV serostatus. Specific HLA alleles were associated with 15,000 to 20,000 TCR beta sequences at a false discovery rate of 0.05 in a later analysis. In this cohort, only TCR beta chains were sequenced, and detectable features were limited by the absence of alpha or paired-chain data. A later analysis found that TCR association rates varied across HLA loci, with DRB1 alleles showing the most associated TCRs and HLA-C alleles the fewest. An earlier analysis of roughly 570 of the donors showed that most TCR beta V segments appeared in productive rearrangements either about 90% or about 30% of the time, which broadly matched IMGT annotations. A later genetic analysis reported fewer N-insertions in productive TCRs among donors in an Asian-associated ancestry cluster than the roughly 620-donor mean. The earlier analysis of 587 of the donors excluded 15 to 20 rarely observed V segments, including chromosome 9 orphons, because counts were too low. In a later analysis, HLA-associated TCR beta chains were found to be more clonally expanded and to have lower generation probabilities than equally common non-associated chains. Presence/absence analyses assumed roughly uniform sequencing depth across donors, an assumption that may not hold. A further reported finding was that TCR beta sequences accurately predicted the HLA-A and HLA-B alleles for most subjects in the first cohort. The 87-base-pair reads could not distinguish some IMGT-functional V segments, including TRBV6-2 and TRBV6-3, so those segments were excluded. In a later analysis, most CMV-associated TCR beta chains were found to appear HLA-restricted, with HLA associations seemingly driven largely by CMV exposure. A cluster of highly shared sequence variants was judged likely to represent a technical artifact of the sequencing pipeline. Most TCR sequences were seen in very few donors, while some public TCRs were found in many individuals. V-gene and J-gene trimming of TCR beta chains was associated with a missense DCLRE1C variant in a later genetic analysis, and the association was replicated in an independent cohort. It was suggested by the authors that the approach could potentially be generalized to other disease states and immunological phenotypes. A few of the identified cytomegalovirus-associated TCR beta chains were confirmed in vitro to be specific for cytomegalovirus antigens. Because HLA typing was unavailable for some donors at each locus, only the typed subset was used in association tests. Cytomegalovirus status was reported to be diagnosed by the classifier with high specificity and sensitivity in both the original and validation cohorts. Linkage disequilibrium might explain the correlated functional status among segregating V segments, but an unknown experimental factor could not be ruled out.

The library came from the immunoSEQ multiplex PCR assay. For the multiplex PCR, a mixture combining 60 forward primers for TCR Vbeta segments and 13 reverse primers for TCR Jbeta segments was used. Amplification of the CDR3 region of rearranged TCR beta genes was performed with a multiplex PCR assay on genomic DNA. The Illumina HiSeq System was used to sequence the amplified TCR beta libraries as 87-base-pair reads. Under the source paper's analysis protocol: In a later analysis, tens of millions of unique TCR beta chains were counted across the roughly 700 repertoires, and roughly 10 million of these chains were shared by at least two donors. Raw reads were error-corrected and collapsed into unique sequences by a nearest-neighbor algorithm in which closely related sequences were merged to remove PCR and sequencing errors. To assign V, D and J gene segments, CDR3 sequences were aligned to IMGT reference sequences. For a sequence to be retained, at least a six-nucleotide match to both a V gene segment and a J gene segment was required. Rearrangements were called productive when the CDR3 lacked stop codons and stayed in frame with V and J; all others were non-productive. Following IMGT convention, CDR3 was defined as the stretch from the second conserved V-encoded cysteine to the conserved J-encoded phenylalanine. Sequences without an unambiguous match to a single V gene segment were excluded from the earlier analysis of approximately 600 of the donors. In an earlier analysis of around 600 of the donors, V segments were called functional above 56.7% productive rearrangements and were called segregating when the between-donor standard deviation exceeded 5%. To diagnose cytomegalovirus status from the catalog of TCR beta chain sequences, a statistical classification framework was built. In a later analysis, TCR nucleotide sequences were compared against IMGT/GENE-DB human TR gene sequences so that V and J genes could be assigned. A later analysis assigned CDR3 sequences and most-parsimonious VDJ recombination scenarios with the TCRdist pipeline. A later analysis defined each TCR beta chain by its CDR3 amino acid sequence plus V-gene family, and excluded reads lacking a unique V-gene family. A later analysis removed 592 highly shared, low-generation-probability nucleotide sequences to deal with suspected cross-contamination and a sequencing artifact. In a later analysis, a clonal expansion index was calculated for each public chain from normalized within-repertoire ranks of inferred template counts. Generation probabilities in a later analysis came from a VDJ recombination model fitted to out-of-frame rearrangements, and those results were checked against IGoR. In a later analysis, TCR-TCR, TCR-HLA and TCR-CMV co-occurrence was scored with hypergeometric tests, and a repertoire-size bias correction was applied to TCR pairs. In a later analysis, false discovery rates were estimated by permuting HLA or CMV assignments 20 times. In a later analysis, co-occurring TCRs were grouped using DBSCAN, with TCRdist sequence similarity added in when clustering inside HLA-allele-positive subsets. For co-occurrence clustering, repertoires with fewer than 30,000 or more than 120,000 public chains were excluded, along with a handful of repertoires with anomalous nucleotide sharing. TCRdb carries this immuneACCESS record with in-frame sequences only. Its versions omit some clonotypes, under half of them owing to an unresolved V gene in the studies checked, with the rest unexplained. The V and J calls and clone size come from that table; D and trimming were worked out from the DNA. This sample lists around 140,000 clones; roughly 78% were detected once. The top ten constitute about 4.4% of the sample.

The cohort was made up of approximately 700 healthy bone marrow donors. All cohort members were sampled while nominally healthy, although unrecorded immune exposures were likely present. The donor was CMV seropositive and was included in the group of almost 300 seropositive cohort members. Every donor gave a peripheral blood sample, and the peripheral blood mononuclear cells from that sample were used for TCR beta sequencing. Genomic DNA extraction from the blood cell samples was performed with the Qiagen DNeasy Blood Extraction Kit. This receptor was identified in a man aged 50-60 years in good health and CMV-seropositive. The chain is assembled from TRBV2 and TRBJ2-1; TRBD2 matches 13 bases in the middle. The sequencing sample was made of PBMCs. Here the CDR3 is given as CASSESLGLAGTYNEQFF. The base sequence is TGTGCCAGCAGTGAATCATTGGGACTAGCGGGGACTTACAATGAGCAGTTCTTC.